The following is a T cell receptor beta chain sequence with its context. The antigen this receptor binds is unknown. No per-base quality is available; no much larger clone lies one base away. Receptor libraries were prepared by the immunoSEQ multiplex PCR assay. For the multiplex PCR, a mixture combining 60 forward primers for TCR Vbeta segments and 13 reverse primers for TCR Jbeta segments was used. Amplification of the CDR3 region of rearranged TCR beta genes was performed with a multiplex PCR assay on genomic DNA. The amplified TCR beta libraries were sequenced on the Illumina HiSeq System as 87-base-pair reads. The original methods were these. A later analysis tallied 75 million to 95 million unique TCR beta chains across the 666 repertoires, and about 10 million of those chains were shared by two or more donors. To remove PCR and sequencing errors, raw reads were error-corrected and collapsed into unique sequences using a nearest-neighbor algorithm that merged closely related sequences. V, D and J gene segments were assigned by aligning CDR3 sequences to IMGT reference sequences. For a sequence to be retained, a match of at least six nucleotides was required to both a V gene segment and a J gene segment. Rearrangements were classified as productive when the CDR3 lacked stop codons and remained in frame with V and J, and all other rearrangements were classified as non-productive. Following IMGT convention, CDR3 was defined as the stretch from the second conserved V-encoded cysteine to the conserved J-encoded phenylalanine. Sequences without an unambiguous match to a single V gene segment were excluded from the earlier analysis of about 640 of the donors. An earlier analysis of roughly 590 of the donors called V segments functional above 56.7% productive rearrangements and segregating when the between-donor standard deviation exceeded 5%. A statistical classification framework was built to diagnose cytomegalovirus status from the catalog of TCR beta chain sequences. A later analysis assigned V and J genes by comparing TCR nucleotide sequences with IMGT/GENE-DB human TR gene sequences. The TCRdist pipeline was used in a later analysis to assign CDR3 sequences and most-parsimonious VDJ recombination scenarios. In a later analysis, each TCR beta chain was defined by its CDR3 amino acid sequence together with its V-gene family, and reads lacking a unique V-gene family were excluded. To address suspected cross-contamination and a sequencing artifact, a later analysis removed 550 to 750 highly shared, low-generation-probability nucleotide sequences. In a later analysis, a clonal expansion index for each public chain was calculated from normalized within-repertoire ranks of inferred template counts. In a later analysis, generation probabilities were computed with a VDJ recombination model fitted to out-of-frame rearrangements, and the resulting probabilities were checked against IGoR. A later analysis scored TCR-TCR, TCR-HLA and TCR-CMV co-occurrence with hypergeometric tests, applying a repertoire-size bias correction to TCR pairs. In a later analysis, false discovery rates were estimated by permuting HLA or CMV assignments 20 times. In a later analysis, co-occurring TCRs were grouped using DBSCAN, and TCRdist sequence similarity was added for clustering within HLA-allele-positive subsets. Co-occurrence clustering excluded repertoires with fewer than 30,000 or more than 120,000 public chains, plus five with anomalous nucleotide sharing. In TCRdb, the immuneACCESS table is reduced to in-frame sequences with V and J assigned. These tables do not hold every clone; where another copy was compared, an unresolved V gene accounts for under half, and the others remain unexplained. V, J and clone size were drawn from that table, and D and trimming were deduced from the DNA. This sample comprises about 85,000 clones, around two thirds of them detected only once. Jointly, the top ten make up under 4% of the sample.

The data were taken from a study of cytomegalovirus exposure and HLA in healthy donors (dated by TCRdb to between 2016 and 2019). Regarding the research as a whole: In an earlier analysis of fewer than 750 of the donors, roughly 300 Gb of sequence data and 100 million or so unique TCR beta sequences from roughly 180 million T cells were reported. All discovery cohort repertoires had been generated on a single sequencing platform. Among around 400 genotyped donors of the cohort, an average of approximately 240,000 unique TCR beta nucleotide sequences were sequenced per donor, 15% to 20% of them non-productive. Genome-wide SNP genotypes for about three fifths of the roughly 670 donors were used in a later genetic analysis, which treated that subset as a discovery cohort. Roughly 300 gigabases of sequencing data and tens of millions of unique TCR sequences were included in an early release covering about 600 HLA-typed donors. Of the roughly 430 genotyped donors, about 80% fell in the genetic ancestry cluster associated with self-reported Caucasian donors. Roughly five DR-DQ haplotypes were treated as single units for association and clustering because of strong linkage in the cohort. An earlier analysis of 587 of the donors used high-throughput TCR beta sequencing to judge whether each TCR beta V gene segment behaved as functional or pseudogenic. Typing coverage varied by locus: roughly 620-640 donors for A, B, C, DRB1 and DQB1; under 550 for DQA1; more than 600 for DPA1; approximately 470 for DPB1. In the later analysis, no new phenotypic data were used to find candidate immune exposures; instead, reliance was placed on TCR beta sequences and their occurrence across donors. Class I and class II HLA loci were covered by the typing at four-digit resolution. The study used immunosequencing to profile the T cell repertoires of approximately 640 subjects and linked those repertoires to cytomegalovirus serostatus. To study patterns of TCR occurrence, a later analysis re-analyzed previously published TCR beta repertoires from 650 to 750 donors and added high-resolution HLA genotyping. The study was designed to test whether signatures of past pathogen exposure could be identified by cataloging public T cell receptors. Donor age, sex, ethnicity and CMV serostatus were compiled alongside the repertoire data. A separate validation cohort of roughly 130 different subjects was used in addition to the approximately 700-subject first cohort. To predict cytomegalovirus infection status, the study combined high-throughput TCR immunosequencing, statistical association of individual TCRs with disease status, and machine learning.

V lost 5 bases and J lost 0 bases; the stretch between them is 14 bases long. CDR1 and CDR2 are read off the germline V gene as MDHEN and SYDVKM. The CDR3, cysteine through phenylalanine, is 15 amino acids long. The CDR3 DNA has 45 bases and is translated from base 1. The cohort comprised fewer than 750 healthy bone marrow donors. At the time of sampling, all cohort members were nominally healthy, though unrecorded immune exposures were likely present. The donor tested CMV seronegative and was one of the 352 seronegative cohort members. A peripheral blood sample was collected from each donor, and TCR beta sequencing was performed on peripheral blood mononuclear cells. Genomic DNA was extracted from the blood cell samples with the Qiagen DNeasy Blood Extraction Kit. What the work shows at the level of the full study, not this receptor alone: Because HLA typing was missing for some donors at each locus, association tests included only the typed subset. In this cohort, only TCR beta chains were sequenced, and detectable features were limited by the absence of alpha or paired-chain data. In a later genetic analysis, fewer N-insertions in productive TCRs were reported among donors in an Asian-associated ancestry cluster than the roughly 700-donor mean. The classifier was reported to diagnose cytomegalovirus status with high specificity and sensitivity in both the original cohort and the validation cohort. Linkage disequilibrium might explain the correlated functional status among segregating V segments, but an unknown experimental factor could not be ruled out. In a later analysis, TCR association rates were found to vary across HLA loci, with the most associated TCRs seen for DRB1 alleles and the fewest for HLA-C alleles. In a later genetic analysis, a missense DCLRE1C variant was associated with V-gene and J-gene trimming of TCR beta chains, and the association was replicated in an independent cohort. The study listed 150 to 200 TCR beta chains as associated with cytomegalovirus. A further reported finding was that TCR beta sequences accurately predicted the HLA-A and HLA-B alleles for most subjects in the first cohort. Most TCR sequences were seen in very few donors, while some public TCRs were found in many individuals. For the cohort, immune exposure information was limited to CMV serostatus. According to a later analysis, parvovirus B19, influenza, CMV and Epstein-Barr virus appeared linked to several top co-occurrence clusters. In an earlier analysis of fewer than 700 of the donors, most TCR beta V segments appeared in productive rearrangements about 87% or about 30% of the time, broadly matching IMGT annotations. In a later analysis, most CMV-associated TCR beta chains were found to appear HLA-restricted, with HLA associations seemingly driven largely by CMV exposure. According to the authors, the approach could potentially be generalized to other disease states and immunological phenotypes. In a later analysis, HLA-associated TCR beta chains were found to be more clonally expanded and to have lower generation probabilities than equally common non-associated chains. A cluster of highly shared sequence variants was judged likely to be a technical artifact of the sequencing pipeline. When HLA alleles, especially DR and DQ, strongly co-occurred, attributing TCR associations to individual alleles was difficult. In vitro tests confirmed that a few of the cytomegalovirus-associated TCR beta chains recognize cytomegalovirus antigens. The earlier analysis of 450 to 700 of the donors excluded about 16 rarely observed V segments, including chromosome 9 orphons, because counts were too low. Sequencing depth was assumed to be roughly uniform across donors in the presence/absence analyses, though that assumption may not hold. The 87-base-pair reads could not distinguish some IMGT-functional V segments, including TRBV6-2 and TRBV6-3, so those segments were excluded. At a false discovery rate of 0.05, a later analysis linked some 17,000 TCR beta sequences to specific HLA alleles.

The V and J genes are TRBV28 and TRBJ2-7; the D gene is unclear. The receptor comes from a man between 25 and 39 years old in good health and CMV-seronegative. Material for sequencing was PBMCs. The CDR3: CASSPQAYFSYEQYF. The DNA sequence reads TGTGCCAGCAGTCCGCAGGCCTACTTCTCCTACGAGCAGTACTTC.